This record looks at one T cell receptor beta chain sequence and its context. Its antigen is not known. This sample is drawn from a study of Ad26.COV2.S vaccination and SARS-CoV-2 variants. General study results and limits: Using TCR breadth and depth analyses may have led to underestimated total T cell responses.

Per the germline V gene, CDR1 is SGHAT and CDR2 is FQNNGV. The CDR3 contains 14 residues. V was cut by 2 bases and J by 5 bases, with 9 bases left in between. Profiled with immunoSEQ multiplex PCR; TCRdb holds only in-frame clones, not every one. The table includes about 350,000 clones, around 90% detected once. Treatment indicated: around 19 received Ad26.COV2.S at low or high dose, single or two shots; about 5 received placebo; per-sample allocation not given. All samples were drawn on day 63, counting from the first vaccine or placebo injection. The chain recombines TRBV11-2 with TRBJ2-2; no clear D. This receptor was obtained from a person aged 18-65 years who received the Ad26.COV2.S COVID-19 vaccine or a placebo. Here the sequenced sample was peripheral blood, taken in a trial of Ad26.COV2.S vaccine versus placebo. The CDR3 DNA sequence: TGTGCCAGCAGCTTATTGATGAGTACCGGGGAGCTGTTTTTT. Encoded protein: CASSLLMSTGELFF.